This is a list of T cell receptor beta chains from one sample in a study of blood T cell repertoires in COVID-19. Data came from immunoSEQ multiplex PCR; TCRdb stores just in-frame clones and leaves some out. The sample lists under 300,000 clones, roughly four fifths occurring once. The sequenced sample was peripheral blood. The receptors originated from a man under 40 who had recovered from COVID-19. Both conserved end residues are part of each CDR3. D genes are given only for firm matches. Where a row states a size, it is once, few, many or the class of an expanded clone; other rows omit it.

>TRBV6-5|.|TRBJ1-5|.
CASSYSAGQPQHF
TGTGCCAGCAGTTACTCGGCAGGGCAGCCCCAGCATTTT
>TRBV2|.|TRBJ1-6|.
CASSEDLPPLHF
TGTGCCAGCAGTGAAGACCTACCACCCCTCCACTTT
>TRBV29-1|.|TRBJ1-2|.
CSVRGPDHGYTF
TGCAGCGTGCGGGGGCCCGATCATGGCTACACCTTC
>TRBV20-1|.|TRBJ2-5|TRBD1
CSASEGAEFLETQYF
TGCAGTGCTAGTGAGGGGGCAGAGTTCTTGGAGACCCAGTACTTC
>TRBV6-6|.|TRBJ2-1|TRBD1
CASSRRDRGFHEQFF
TGTGCCAGCAGTCGCCGGGACAGGGGGTTCCATGAGCAGTTCTTC
>TRBV19|few|TRBJ2-5|.
CASRTNREKETQYF
TGTGCCAGTAGAACCAACAGGGAGAAAGAGACCCAGTACTTC
>TRBV27|.|TRBJ1-6|.
CASSLLGSPLHF
TGTGCCAGCAGTTTACTCGGTTCACCCCTCCACTTT
>TRBV7-2|.|TRBJ2-2|.
CASTSHGGGPAGELFF
TGTGCCAGCACCTCCCATGGGGGGGGGCCAGCCGGGGAGCTGTTTTTT
>TRBV7-3|.|TRBJ2-2|.
CASSWGLRTGELFF
TGTGCCAGCAGCTGGGGGCTGAGGACCGGGGAGCTGTTTTTT
>TRBV2|.|TRBJ1-6|TRBD1
CASSADRGHSPLHF
TGTGCCAGCAGTGCGGACAGGGGGCATTCACCCCTCCACTTT
>TRBV6-1|.|TRBJ1-6|TRBD1
CASSELTGGSSPLHF
TGTGCCAGCAGTGAGCTGACAGGGGGCAGTTCACCCCTCCACTTT
>TRBV10-1|.|TRBJ2-5|TRBD1
CASSRDRVETQYF
TGCGCCAGCAGTCGGGACAGGGTTGAGACCCAGTACTTC
>TRBV27|.|TRBJ1-1|.
CASSLNFGGTEAFF
TGTGCCAGCAGTCTTAACTTCGGGGGGACTGAAGCTTTCTTT
>TRBV9|.|TRBJ2-3|TRBD2
CASSVGLAGVGDTQYF
TGTGCCAGCAGCGTAGGCCTAGCGGGGGTTGGAGATACGCAGTATTTT
>TRBV29-1|.|TRBJ1-4|TRBD1
CSVDPGQGFEKLFF
TGCAGCGTTGACCCGGGACAGGGTTTCGAAAAACTGTTTTTT
>TRBV18|.|TRBJ1-6|TRBD1
CASSSGGTGPYPLHF
TGTGCCAGCTCATCAGGCGGGACAGGGCCTTATCCCCTCCACTTT
>TRBV3-1/TRBV3-2|.|TRBJ2-1|.
CASSPGLAVHNEQFF
TGTGCCAGCAGCCCCGGGCTAGCAGTCCACAATGAGCAGTTCTTC
>TRBV11-1|.|TRBJ1-2|.
CASSLAGLARGYTF
TGTGCCAGCAGCTTAGCGGGACTTGCGAGAGGCTACACCTTC
>TRBV2|.|TRBJ2-2|.
CASIRTNTGELFF
TGTGCCAGCATTCGTACGAACACCGGGGAGCTGTTTTTT